This T cell receptor beta chain originates from a study of blood T cell repertoires in COVID-19. Study in general: Acute and convalescent COVID-19 specimens originated in the United States, Italy and Spain. The analysed material was cDNA or gDNA that came from T cells, B-cell-depleted T cells, or PBMCs.

In the authors' workflow: Amplification from reference gene primers served as the basis for estimated nucleated cell counts. Clones were sequenced by immunoSEQ multiplex PCR, and TCRdb holds only the in-frame ones, with some missing. V, J and clone size were drawn from that table, and D and trimming were deduced from the DNA. The sample records about 100,000 clones, just over 85% being singletons. The CDR3 loop spans 12 amino acids. Germline V lookup: CDR1 SGHTA, CDR2 FQGNSA. V was pared by 7 bases and J by 6 bases, with 12 bases between. This clone was picked up one time. The V gene is TRBV7-2, the J gene TRBJ1-1; tentative D call: TRBD1 (5 bases). Sequenced: peripheral blood. This receptor was taken from a human donor in a cohort sampled during active COVID-19. CDR3 sequence: CASKGRGAEAFF. The CDR3 DNA follows: TGTGCCAGCAAGGGTCGGGGGGCTGAAGCTTTCTTT. Looking up the rest from reference TRBV7-2 and TRBJ1-1 gives the full variable domain: GAGVSQSPSNKVTEKGKDVELRCDPISGHTALYWYRQSLGQGLEFLIYFQGNSAPDKSGLPSDRFSAERTGGSVSTLTIQRTQQEDSAVYLCASKGRGAEAFFGQGTRLTVV.